One T cell receptor (beta chain) is described in this entry. The data stem from a study of blood T cell repertoires in COVID-19. At the level of the study: Some COVID-19 samples were acute and others convalescent; all came from the United States, Italy and Spain. PBMCs, B-cell-depleted T cells, or T cells provided the cDNA or gDNA that made up the material.

The V end was cut by 3 bases, the J end by 5 bases, with 10 bases between. The CDR3 covers 13 residues. Libraries were prepared by immunoSEQ multiplex PCR; TCRdb keeps only in-frame clonotypes and omits some of them. In the table there are about 480,000 clones, 89% of which are singletons. The J gene is TRBJ2-5, the V gene TRBV12-3 or TRBV12-4; tentative D call: TRBD2 (7 bases). Material for sequencing was peripheral blood. This clonotype was sampled from a man aged 18 to 35 with COVID-19, enrolled during active disease. For the CDR3, the DNA is TGTGCCAGCAGTTTGGGGGGGCCTGAGACCCAGTACTTC. Residues: CASSLGGPETQYF.